A single sample gave rise to the 28 T cell receptor beta chains below, sequenced in a study of cytomegalovirus exposure and HLA in healthy donors. The table came from immunoSEQ multiplex PCR; TCRdb's copy has only in-frame clones and leaves some out. Of about 220,000 clones listed, under 95% are singletons. Sequenced input: PBMCs. The receptors here all came from a woman aged 18-30 years in good health and CMV-seronegative.

The chain couples TRBV7-8 to TRBJ2-7; 13 nucleotides match TRBD2. The CDR3 spans 15 residues. The V gene's germline CDR1 is SGHVS and CDR2 FQNEAQ. The V and J ends lost 5 bases and 4 bases, in that order; junction bases with no gene match: 5. CDR3 region: CASSLGLAGEYEQYF. The DNA of the CDR3 is TGTGCCAGCAGCCTCGGACTAGCGGGAGAATACGAGCAGTACTTC.

The rearrangement links TRBV7-9 to TRBJ2-7; maybe TRBD2 (5 bases). Between the trimmed V and J ends, which lost 4 bases and 7 bases, there was a span of 26 bases. The CDR3 is made up of 17 amino acids. Germline CDR1 and CDR2: SEHNR and FQNEAQ (reference sequence). CDR3 sequence (DNA): TGTGCCAGCAGCTACCGAGGTGCGCTAGCCGCGTTGAGGGAGCAGTACTTC. It yields the protein CASSYRGALAALREQYF.

The rearrangement joins TRBV6-5 to TRBJ2-3; D might be TRBD1 (6 bases). This CDR3 is built from 15 residues. CDR1 and CDR2 (germline): MNHEY, SVGAGI. V was clipped by 6 bases and J by 0 bases, with 13 bases between them. The CDR3 DNA follows: TGTGCCAGCAGCCCTGGACAGCGAAGCACAGATACGCAGTATTTT. Its protein product is CASSPGQRSTDTQYF.

The V and J genes are TRBV28 and TRBJ2-1; the match to TRBD2 covers 7 bases. Germline trimming cut 2 bases from V and 16 bases from J; bases unmatched to any gene: 8. The CDR3 is 12 residues long. Germline CDR1 reads MDHEN; CDR2 reads SYDVKM. CDR3 nucleotides: TGTGCCAGCAGTTTAGGGTGGGAGGGCCGTTTCTTC. Translating gives CASSLGWEGRFF.

The chain joins TRBV11-1 to TRBJ2-1; D possibly corresponds to TRBD2 (6 bases). V was clipped by 7 bases and J by 7 bases, with 11 bases between them. The CDR3 length is 12 residues. The germline V gene has CDR1 SGHAT and CDR2 FQDESV (reference sequence). The CDR3 here is CASTGVGNEQFF. DNA of the CDR3: TGTGCCAGCACGGGGGTAGGGAATGAGCAGTTCTTC. Supplemented by reference TRBV11-1 and TRBJ2-1, the full variable domain reads EAEVAQSPRYKITEKSQAVAFWCDPISGHATLYWYRQILGQGPELLVQFQDESVVDDSQLPKDRFSAERLKGVDSTLKIQPAELGDSAMYLCASTGVGNEQFFGPGTRLTVL.

The V gene is TRBV18, the J gene TRBJ2-7; possible D gene TRBD2, 6 bases. Germline assignment: CDR1 KGHSH and CDR2 LQKENI. Trimming left V 4 bases short and J 2 bases short, with 15 bases between. The CDR3 contains 15 residues. CDR3 residues: CASSLSAGSPYEQYF. The DNA for the CDR3 is TGTGCCAGCTCACTTTCGGCGGGGTCTCCCTACGAGCAGTACTTC.

V gene TRBV2 combines with J gene TRBJ1-1; 7 bases agree with TRBD1. Germline V gene sequence: CDR1 SNHLY, CDR2 FYNNEI. J was trimmed by 5 bases and V by 4 bases; bases with no gene match: 7. CDR3 length: 14 amino acids. The CDR3 sequence is CASSAPGQITEAFF. The CDR3 DNA follows: TGTGCCAGCAGTGCCCCGGGACAGATAACTGAAGCTTTCTTT.

V is TRBV12-5 and J is TRBJ2-7, with 10 bases lining up with TRBD1. Germline V CDR1 and CDR2: LGHNT, FRNRAP. The ends lost 6 bases at V and 4 bases at J; junction bases unmatched: 9. The CDR3 runs 15 residues. The CDR3 spells CASGLPGQGIYEQYF. The CDR3 DNA follows: TGTGCTAGTGGCCTCCCGGGACAGGGGATTTACGAGCAGTACTTC. Together with reference TRBV12-5 and TRBJ2-7, the CDR3 gives the full variable domain: DARVTQTPRHKVTEMGQEVTMRCQPILGHNTVFWYRQTMMQGLELLAYFRNRAPLDDSGMPKDRFSAEMPDATLATLKIQPSEPRDSAVYFCASGLPGQGIYEQYFGPGTRLTVT.

The V call is TRBV2, the J call TRBJ2-1, with 9 nucleotides matching TRBD1. The CDR3 is 15 amino acids. V lost 6 bases, J lost 8 bases, and 11 bases stayed unmatched. Germline CDR1 and CDR2: SNHLY and FYNNEI. The CDR3 reads CASRLGQGLTHEQFF. The CDR3 DNA follows: TGTGCCAGCAGACTTGGACAGGGGTTAACGCATGAGCAGTTCTTC. The full variable domain, its missing parts supplied by reference TRBV2 and TRBJ2-1, is EPEVTQTPSHQVTQMGQEVILRCVPISNHLYFYWYRQILGQKVEFLVSFYNNEISEKSEIFDDQFSVERPDGSNFTLKIRSTKLEDSAMYFCASRLGQGLTHEQFFGPGTRLTVL.

The chain employs TRBV21-1 and TRBJ1-2. TRBV21-1 is a pseudogene. The CDR3 runs to 15 residues. The CDR3 sequence: CASSKTSPRGHGYTF. The CDR3 DNA sequence: TGTGCCAGCAGCAAAACTTCTCCTCGGGGTCATGGCTACACCTTC.

The rearrangement links TRBV5-4 to TRBJ1-1; D is ambiguous. From germline, CDR1 is SGHNT and CDR2 YYREEE (reference sequence). CDR3 size: 15 residues. Deletions cut 0 bases from V and 3 bases from J, with 12 bases between. DNA for the CDR3: TGTGCCAGCAGCTTGGCGGAGGGTCGATACACTGAAGCTTTCTTT. Amino acids: CASSLAEGRYTEAFF.

V usage is TRBV10-2 and J usage is TRBJ2-7, with a tentative D call TRBD1 (6 bases). This CDR3 comprises 15 residues. V gave up 7 bases and J gave up 0 bases, with 16 bases separating them. Germline V lookup: CDR1 WSHSY, CDR2 SAAADI. This chain's CDR3 is CASTPRQDGSYEQYF. CDR3 sequence (DNA): TGCGCCAGCACCCCCCGACAGGATGGCTCCTACGAGCAGTACTTC.

CDR3 nucleotide sequence: TGTGCCAGCAGAGAAATTAGCGGGATCGTCGAGCAGTACTTC. It translates to CASREISGIVEQYF. The chain recombines TRBV6-5 with TRBJ2-7; TRBD2 agrees at 8 bases. The germline V gene encodes CDR1 MNHEY and CDR2 SVGAGI. The trim removed 6 bases at V and 6 bases at J, leaving 10 bases unmatched. There are 14 residues in the CDR3.

V is TRBV10-3 and J is TRBJ2-1; D remains ambiguous. The germline gives CDR1 ENHRY, CDR2 SYGVKD. V shed 2 bases and J shed 12 bases, with 11 bases lying between them. CDR3 length equals 12 residues. CDR3 amino acids: CAISEEARMQFF. CDR3 sequence (DNA): TGTGCCATCAGTGAGGAGGCCCGAATGCAGTTCTTC.

V and J are TRBV25-1 and TRBJ1-1, with D uncertain. Trimming left V 3 bases short and J 9 bases short, with 14 bases between. The CDR3 has 13 amino acids. Germline assignment: CDR1 MGHDK and CDR2 SYGVNS. The CDR3 region has the DNA TGTGCCAGCAGTGAGGCAACAGTGCGAAAAGCTTTCTTT. This sequence encodes CASSEATVRKAFF.

The rearrangement uses TRBV29-1 and TRBJ2-7; 11 positions match TRBD2. Germline CDR1 is SQVTM and CDR2 is ANQGSEA. The CDR3 loop spans 13 amino acids. After removal of 6 bases from V and 2 bases from J, the junction contained 3 bases not matched to a gene. The CDR3 sequence: CSVGLAATYEQYF. CDR3 in DNA: TGCAGCGTGGGACTAGCGGCAACCTACGAGCAGTACTTC.

The chain uses TRBV5-1 and TRBJ2-1, with 10 nucleotides matching TRBD1. This CDR3 is built from 16 residues. Germline loops: CDR1 SGHRS, CDR2 YFSETQ. Unmatched junction bases numbered 8, after V lost 3 bases and J lost 5 bases. CDR3 in amino acids: CASSSTGTGANNEQFF. DNA for the CDR3: TGCGCCAGCAGCTCGACCGGGACAGGGGCAAACAATGAGCAGTTCTTC. Supplemented by reference TRBV5-1 and TRBJ2-1, the full variable domain reads KAGVTQTPRYLIKTRGQQVTLSCSPISGHRSVSWYQQTPGQGLQFLFEYFSETQRNKGNFPGRFSGRQFSNSRSEMNVSTLELGDSALYLCASSSTGTGANNEQFFGPGTRLTVL.

The chain joins TRBV7-2 to TRBJ1-5; the D gene is possibly TRBD1 (5 bases). The CDR3 extends over 16 amino acids. Germline values: CDR1 SGHTA, CDR2 FQGNSA. Trimming cost V 1 base and J 0 bases, with 10 bases left between them. The CDR3 bases are TGTGCCAGCAGCTTAGGACCAGGGTATAGCAATCAGCCCCAGCATTTT. Protein product: CASSLGPGYSNQPQHF.

The chain is built from TRBV4-1 and TRBJ2-5, with D possibly TRBD1 on 5 matching bases. V was clipped by 2 bases and J by 3 bases, with 7 bases between them. This CDR3 comprises 13 residues. Germline V gene sequence: CDR1 MGHRA, CDR2 YSYEKL. The CDR3, as DNA: TGCGCCAGCAGCCAACTAGGGGAAGAGACCCAGTACTTC. Its translation is CASSQLGEETQYF.

The rearrangement uses TRBV28 and TRBJ1-5; 8 positions match TRBD1. With V trimmed by 2 bases and J by 7 bases, 7 bases remained unmatched. Germline CDR1 MDHEN, CDR2 SYDVKM. This CDR3 spans 15 amino acids. This chain's CDR3 is CASSLPDRVDQPQHF. The CDR3 DNA reads TGTGCCAGCAGTTTACCGGACAGGGTTGACCAGCCCCAGCATTTT.

The chain is built from TRBV28 and TRBJ2-1, with 12 nucleotides matching TRBD2. Germline V gene lookup returns CDR1 MDHEN and CDR2 SYDVKM. The J segment lost 5 bases and the V segment lost 5 bases, leaving 4 bases of the junction unmatched. The CDR3 has 15 residues. CDR3 protein: CASSVLAGGNNEQFF. CDR3 sequence (DNA): TGTGCCAGCAGTGTACTAGCGGGGGGAAACAATGAGCAGTTCTTC.

Only one count was recorded for this clone. The genes are TRBV25-1 and TRBJ1-6; 9 bases fit TRBD1. The trim removed 6 bases at V and 10 bases at J, leaving 10 bases unmatched. The CDR3 loop spans 15 amino acids. Germline CDR1 reads MGHDK; CDR2 reads SYGVNS. CDR3 sequence: CASSPRTGDGSPLHF. For the CDR3, the DNA is TGTGCCAGCAGCCCTCGGACAGGGGACGGATCACCCCTCCACTTT.

The genes are TRBV5-1 and TRBJ2-2; the D gene is possibly TRBD2 (5 bases). This CDR3 has 15 residues. The V end lost 4 bases, the J end lost 10 bases, and 20 bases lay between the germline ends. Germline V lookup: CDR1 SGHRS, CDR2 YFSETQ. This CDR3 reads CASSPALKAVLELFF. CDR3 bases: TGCGCCAGCAGCCCAGCTTTGAAAGCGGTTTTGGAGCTGTTTTTT. The entire variable domain, with the rest obtained from reference TRBV5-1 and TRBJ2-2, is as follows: KAGVTQTPRYLIKTRGQQVTLSCSPISGHRSVSWYQQTPGQGLQFLFEYFSETQRNKGNFPGRFSGRQFSNSRSEMNVSTLELGDSALYLCASSPALKAVLELFFGEGSRLTVL.

V gene TRBV6-5 combines with J gene TRBJ1-1; D is unresolved. Germline lookup yields CDR1 MNHEY and CDR2 SVGAGI. The ends were cut back, 4 bases at V and 0 bases at J, with 9 bases in the middle. This CDR3 has 14 amino acids. CDR3 sequence reads: CASSSPVMNTEAFF. The CDR3 nucleotides are TGTGCCAGCAGTTCCCCAGTGATGAACACTGAAGCTTTCTTT.

V is TRBV9 and J is TRBJ1-4; D ambiguous. V was pared by 0 bases and J by 5 bases, with 8 bases between. Germline V gene lookup returns CDR1 SGDLS and CDR2 YYNGEE. The length of the CDR3 is 14 residues. CDR3 sequence: CASSVGQFNEKLFF. DNA for the CDR3: TGTGCCAGCAGCGTAGGACAATTCAATGAAAAACTGTTTTTT.

V is TRBV25-1 and J is TRBJ2-3; 9 positions match TRBD2. Per the germline V gene, CDR1 is MGHDK and CDR2 is SYGVNS. This CDR3 is built from 17 residues. The junction had 12 bases not matched to a gene; V was cut back by 2 bases and J by 6 bases. CDR3 protein: CASSEDSRREGPDTQYF. CDR3 in DNA: TGTGCCAGCAGTGAAGATTCCCGGCGGGAGGGCCCCGATACGCAGTATTTT.

V gene TRBV28 combines with J gene TRBJ1-1; 8 bases are shared with TRBD1. With 8 bases clipped from V and 1 base from J, the junction kept 9 bases outside the gene matches. The CDR3 is 15 residues long. Germline V gene data show CDR1 as MDHEN and CDR2 as SYDVKM. Here the CDR3 reads CASGRTGLTNTEAFF. The CDR3 DNA follows: TGTGCCAGCGGCAGGACAGGGCTAACGAACACTGAAGCTTTCTTT.

Worth noting for this clone: Other nucleotide sequences from this sample produce the same CDR3. The chain links TRBV29-1 to TRBJ2-2; 11 bases are shared with TRBD2. Germline loops: CDR1 SQVTM, CDR2 ANQGSEA. This CDR3 is built from 13 residues. The junction had 2 bases not matched to a gene; V was cut back by 6 bases and J by 5 bases. CDR3 in amino acids: CSVGLAGTGELFF. The CDR3, as DNA: TGCAGCGTCGGACTAGCGGGTACCGGGGAGCTGTTTTTT.